This entry concerns a single TCR beta chain. Its antigen is as yet unknown. The CDR3 is 15 amino acids. Germline loops: CDR1 DFQATT, CDR2 SNEGSKA (reference sequence). Trimming cost V 3 bases and J 0 bases, with 13 bases left between them. TCRdb itself ran the reads through MiXCR, one entry per CDR3 protein. The sample contains about 740,000 distinct CDR3 sequences, about 40% of which appear only once. The sample belongs to a study of T cell repertoires in cytomegalovirus infection. Study in general: It was the public TCR beta signatures that indicated both CMV infection and matching HLA type. The study, taken as a whole, reports: Cumulative frequency of public TCR beta families picked out carriers of CMV plus the relevant HLA. Dominant in the ex vivo response were TCR beta clonotypes restricted by HLA-C and specific for CMV.

The specimen was PBMCs. The chain links TRBV20-1 to TRBJ2-3; D gene ambiguous. The TCR was taken from a human donor in good health (CMV status not recorded). Some clones in this sample may be carry-over from other donors' samples. The CDR3 reads CSASPLVGSTDTQYF. CDR3 nucleotides: TGCAGTGCTAGTCCCTTAGTGGGCAGCACAGATACGCAGTATTTT.